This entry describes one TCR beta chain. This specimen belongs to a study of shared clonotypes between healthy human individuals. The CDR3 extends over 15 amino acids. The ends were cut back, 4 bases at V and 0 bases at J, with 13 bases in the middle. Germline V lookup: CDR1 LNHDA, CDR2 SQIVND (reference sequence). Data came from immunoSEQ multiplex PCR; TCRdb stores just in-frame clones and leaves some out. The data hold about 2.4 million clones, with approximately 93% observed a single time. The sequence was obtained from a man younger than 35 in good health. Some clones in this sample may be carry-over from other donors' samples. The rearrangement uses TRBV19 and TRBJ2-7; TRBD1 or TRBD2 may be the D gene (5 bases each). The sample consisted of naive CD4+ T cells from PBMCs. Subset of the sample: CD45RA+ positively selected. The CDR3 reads CASSNWGSVSYEQYF. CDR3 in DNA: TGTGCCAGTAGTAATTGGGGGAGTGTCTCCTACGAGCAGTACTTC.